The 28 T cell receptor beta chains listed next were all sequenced from one sample in a study of blood T cells in healthy people across ages (dated by TCRdb to between 2014 and 2016). Receptor libraries were prepared by 5' RACE. Sequencer: Illumina HiSeq 2500. A second PCR of about 6 to 11 cycles was run with a J-beta primer mix and a sample-barcoded 5' primer. TCRdb trimmed public reads at Q25 via fastp, called clones via MiXCR and kept in-frame beta chains. Every distinct CDR3 protein forms one entry, paired with its most common genes and DNA. This sample holds 1.2 million to 1.5 million distinct CDR3 sequences; 59% were observed only once. Of the sample, 6.5% to 8% falls within the top ten clones. The material sequenced was blood. The receptors derive from a man between 18 and 35 years old in good health.

This clonotype has more than one count but fewer than ten. V and J are TRBV20-1 and TRBJ2-5; D gene unclear. This CDR3 has 11 residues. Germline V gene lookup returns CDR1 DFQATT and CDR2 SNEGSKA (reference sequence). Trimming stripped 5 bases from V and 3 bases from J, with 7 bases between. The CDR3 is CSAPSEETQYF. CDR3 DNA sequence: TGCAGTGCTCCCTCTGAAGAGACCCAGTACTTC.

This clonotype was counted only a few times. The chain has TRBV29-1 and TRBJ1-2; no definite D call. This CDR3 contains 13 residues. Per the germline V gene, CDR1 is SQVTM and CDR2 is ANQGSEA. V lost 3 bases to trimming and J lost 4 bases, with 12 bases between them. CDR3 protein: CSVDGPSGYGYTF. For the CDR3, the DNA is TGCAGCGTTGATGGGCCTTCGGGCTATGGCTACACCTTC.

The chain recombines TRBV21-1 with TRBJ2-6; TRBD1 reflects the table's D call only, with no check against the DNA. TRBV21-1 has pseudogene status. The CDR3 runs 20 residues. The CDR3 is CASRDITGHRSNSGANVLTF. The CDR3 DNA reads as TGTGCCAGCAGAGATATAACGGGACACCGCTCCAACTCTGGGGCCAACGTCCTGACTTTC.

The gene calls are TRBV15 and TRBJ1-4; tentative D call: TRBD1 (5 bases). This CDR3 has 16 amino acids. Germline V CDR1 and CDR2: LNHNV, YYDKDF (reference sequence). Trimming removed 1 base from V and 3 bases from J, with 12 bases in between. CDR3 residues: CATSRVRGRSNEKLFF. The CDR3 DNA is TGTGCCACCAGCAGAGTACGGGGGAGGTCTAATGAAAAACTGTTTTTT.

The J gene is TRBJ2-4, the V gene TRBV4-3; TRBD1 is a possible D gene (6 bases). The end of the DNA aligns better with TRBJ2-7, so the J call may be wrong. Per the germline V gene, CDR1 is LGHNA and CDR2 is YSLEER. This CDR3 contains 15 residues. Here the CDR3 DNA reads TGCGCCAGCAGCCAAGATCGAACAGGGTGGGGCGAGCAGTACTTC. Its translation is CASSQDRTGWGEQYF.

The chain links TRBV7-9 to TRBJ2-7, with a possible D match to TRBD1 (6 bases). The germline V and J ends were trimmed by 0 bases and 6 bases, with 15 bases remaining between them. From germline, CDR1 is SEHNR and CDR2 FQNEAQ (reference sequence). The CDR3 totals 15 residues. CDR3 bases: TGTGCCAGCAGCTTAGCCCAGGGGAATAAAAGCGAGCAGTACTTC. This codes for CASSLAQGNKSEQYF.

Only a few counts were recorded for this clonotype. As DNA, the CDR3 is TGCAGTGCTAGAATGGGGAATCAGCCCCAGCATTTT. Its protein product is CSARMGNQPQHF. V gene TRBV20-1 combines with J gene TRBJ1-5; D is undetermined. The V end lost 2 bases, the J end lost 4 bases, and 6 bases lay between the germline ends. Germline V gene lookup returns CDR1 DFQATT and CDR2 SNEGSKA (reference sequence). CDR3 length: 12 residues.

The CDR3 sequence is CSGTYPNEQFF. Written as DNA, the CDR3 is TGCAGTGGGACTTACCCCAATGAGCAGTTCTTC. The rearrangement joins TRBV20-1 to TRBJ2-1, with a possible D match to TRBD2 (5 bases). The CDR3 spans 11 residues. V lost 7 bases and J lost 6, with 10 bases in between. Germline assignment: CDR1 DFQATT and CDR2 SNEGSKA (reference sequence).

This clonotype was seen ten or more times. V is TRBV4-2 and J is TRBJ2-1, with 9 bases identical to TRBD2. The CDR3 consists of 16 residues. Losses at the gene ends were 2 bases for V and 7 bases for J; bases not matched to a gene: 9. From germline, CDR1 is LGHNA and CDR2 YNFKEQ. CDR3 region: CASSQLREGLRNEQFF. The CDR3 region has the DNA TGTGCCAGCAGCCAACTGCGGGAGGGGCTTAGGAATGAGCAGTTCTTC.

The rearrangement links TRBV27 to TRBJ1-2; 7 positions agree with TRBD1. The trim removed 5 bases at V and 3 bases at J, leaving 6 bases unmatched. CDR3 length: 14 residues. In germline, CDR1 is MNHEY, CDR2 SMNVEV (reference sequence). The CDR3 DNA sequence: TGTGCCAGCAGTAGCCAGGGGGTAGACTATGGCTACACCTTC. Encoded protein: CASSSQGVDYGYTF.

This clonotype was seen a few times. V usage is TRBV5-1 and J usage is TRBJ2-7, with 9 bases identical to TRBD2. This CDR3 is 16 amino acids long. J was trimmed by 2 bases and V by 6 bases; bases with no gene match: 12. Germline CDR1 reads SGHRS; CDR2 reads YFSETQ. CDR3 nucleotides: TGCGCCAGCACTACAAGGGGAGCGGGAGGAACCTACGAGCAGTACTTC. Translating it yields CASTTRGAGGTYEQYF.

The chain is built from TRBV12-3 or TRBV12-4 and TRBJ2-3, with a tentative D call TRBD2 (6 bases). The CDR3 runs to 15 residues. V was pared by 6 bases and J by 3 bases, with 16 bases between. The CDR3 region has the DNA TGTGCCAGCAGCAAGACTAGTCCGAGAACAGATACGCAGTATTTT. Its translation is CASSKTSPRTDTQYF.

The chain is built from TRBV18 and TRBJ2-4; possible D gene TRBD2, 6 bases. With the DNA end fitting TRBJ2-7 better, the J assignment may be wrong. Looked up from germline, CDR1 is KGHSH and CDR2 is LQKENI. CDR3 length equals 18 residues. DNA for the CDR3: TGTGCCAGCTCACCACCCCGGGAAGGTTCGGGAGTCTTACACGAGCAGTACTTC. It specifies CASSPPREGSGVLHEQYF.

The chain couples TRBV6-6 to TRBJ1-2; D perhaps matches TRBD1 (5 bases). The V end lost 5 bases, the J end lost 8 bases, and 15 bases lay between the germline ends. CDR3 length equals 13 residues. Germline V gene sequence: CDR1 MNHNY, CDR2 SVGAGI (reference sequence). CDR3 bases: TGTGCCAGCAGTATAACCGGGACTCACGGCTACACCTTC. It yields the protein CASSITGTHGYTF.

The chain links TRBV6-1 to TRBJ2-1; 7 bases agree with TRBD2. Germline lookup yields CDR1 MNHNS and CDR2 SASEGT. Trimming at V came to 6 bases and at J to 4 bases, leaving 12 bases not matched to a gene. This CDR3 is 16 amino acids long. CDR3 amino acids: CASSLFSAGVYNEQFF. CDR3 nucleotides: TGTGCCAGCAGCTTGTTTTCGGCGGGGGTTTACAATGAGCAGTTCTTC.

The chain has TRBV6-5 and TRBJ2-7; D possibly corresponds to TRBD2 (5 bases). The CDR3 runs to 16 residues. The germline gives CDR1 MNHEY, CDR2 SVGAGI. V was trimmed by 3 bases and J by 7 bases, leaving 22 bases between them. The CDR3 DNA follows: TGTGCCAGCAGTTATGAGGGTTCCCCCTTCCCTCGTGAGCAGTACTTC. Its protein product is CASSYEGSPFPREQYF.

This clonotype was seen only a few times. This may come from a read error, since a much larger clone is one base off. The chain is built from TRBV14 and TRBJ2-6; unclear D gene. V lost 5 bases to trimming and J lost 3 bases, with 2 bases between them. Germline V lookup: CDR1 SGHDN, CDR2 FVKESK. The CDR3 covers 12 residues. DNA for the CDR3: TGTGCCAGCAGCAATGGGGCCAACGTCCTGACTTTC. Protein: CASSNGANVLTF.

V is TRBV12-3 or TRBV12-4 and J is TRBJ2-5; TRBD1 matches at 9 bases. The CDR3 has 14 residues. V gave up 8 bases and J gave up 2 bases; unmatched junction bases: 6. The CDR3 DNA reads TGTGCCAGCGAGGACAGGGGCTTACAAGAGACCCAGTACTTC. It codes for CASEDRGLQETQYF.

The chain uses TRBV6-2 or TRBV6-3 and TRBJ2-1, with TRBD2 matching over 8 bases. The trim removed 6 bases at V and 3 bases at J, leaving 7 bases unmatched. The germline V gene encodes CDR1 MNHEY and CDR2 SVGEGT. This CDR3 comprises 15 residues. CDR3 loop: CASSGPGLVYNEQFF. The CDR3 DNA follows: TGTGCCAGCAGCGGCCCGGGACTAGTCTACAATGAGCAGTTCTTC.

The chain carries TRBV2 and TRBJ2-7; tentative D call: TRBD2 (6 bases). Trimming cost V 7 bases and J 7 bases, with 11 bases left between them. From germline, CDR1 is SNHLY and CDR2 FYNNEI. The CDR3 has 11 residues. This CDR3 is CASIGGVEQYF. The CDR3 nucleotides are TGTGCCAGCATCGGAGGGGTTGAGCAGTACTTC.

V is TRBV5-1 and J is TRBJ2-7; D call uncertain. The CDR3 is 13 residues long. Per the germline V gene, CDR1 is SGHRS and CDR2 is YFSETQ. V was pared by 0 bases and J by 6 bases, with 10 bases between. CDR3 sequence: CASSLAAGGEQYF. The CDR3 DNA follows: TGCGCCAGCAGCTTGGCCGCTGGTGGCGAGCAGTACTTC.

In the case of this clonotype: A read error may account for a junction end that differs from germline. The rearrangement uses TRBV7-2 and TRBJ2-1, with no clear D. CDR3 length: 12 amino acids. Germline CDR1 SGHTA, CDR2 FQGNSA. CDR3 DNA: TGTGCCGGCAGCTCAAACTACAATGAGCAGTTCTTC. Its translation: CAGSSNYNEQFF.

V usage is TRBV6-5 and J usage is TRBJ2-7; maybe TRBD2 (5 bases). The last part of the DNA fits TRBJ2-4 better; the J call may be wrong. The CDR3 runs to 13 residues. Germline V lookup: CDR1 MNHEY, CDR2 SVGAGI. For the CDR3, the DNA is TGTGCCAGCAGCCCCAAGGGCGGGAACATTCAGTACTTC. This translates into CASSPKGGNIQYF.

The gene calls are TRBV28 and TRBJ2-6; D call uncertain. Trimming removed 7 bases from V and 1 base from J, with 8 bases in between. This CDR3 contains 14 residues. Germline V lookup: CDR1 MDHEN, CDR2 SYDVKM. Here the CDR3 reads CASIEGSGANVLTF. CDR3 in DNA: TGTGCCAGCATCGAAGGGTCTGGGGCCAACGTCCTGACTTTC.

This chain joins TRBV5-1 and TRBJ1-2; a possible D gene is TRBD1 (5 bases). Germline CDR1 SGHRS, CDR2 YFSETQ. Trimming removed 0 bases at V and 6 bases at J, with 15 bases between. The length of the CDR3 is 15 residues. The CDR3 here is CASSLGGEAGDGYTF. The DNA for the CDR3 is TGCGCCAGCAGCTTGGGAGGGGAAGCTGGAGATGGCTACACCTTC.

This chain uses TRBV9 with TRBJ2-1; 9 nucleotides match TRBD2. CDR3 length equals 15 residues. V lost 2 bases, J lost 6 bases, and 6 bases stayed unmatched. The germline V gene encodes CDR1 SGDLS and CDR2 YYNGEE. The CDR3 loop is CASSVGRAGGNEQFF. The CDR3 DNA follows: TGTGCCAGCAGCGTCGGCCGAGCGGGGGGCAATGAGCAGTTCTTC. The full variable domain, completed using reference TRBV9 and TRBJ2-1, is DSGVTQTPKHLITATGQRVTLRCSPRSGDLSVYWYQQSLDQGLQFLIQYYNGEERAKGNILERFSAQQFPDLHSELNLSSLELGDSALYFCASSVGRAGGNEQFFGPGTRLTVL.

This chain uses TRBV29-1 with TRBJ2-7, with 8 bases fitting TRBD2. The CDR3 loop spans 13 amino acids. After removal of 1 base from V and 3 bases from J, the junction contained 2 bases not matched to a gene. Germline values: CDR1 SQVTM, CDR2 ANQGSEA. CDR3 protein: CSVEVSGSYEQYF. CDR3 bases: TGCAGCGTTGAAGTCAGCGGGAGCTACGAGCAGTACTTC.

This clonotype appeared a few times. The chain has TRBV15 and TRBJ2-7; TRBD2 might be the D (6 bases). Germline CDR1 LNHNV, CDR2 YYDKDF (reference sequence). The length of the CDR3 is 15 residues. Deletions cut 5 bases from V and 0 bases from J, with 14 bases between. The CDR3 sequence is CATSLALGSSYEQYF. Here the CDR3 DNA reads TGTGCCACCAGCCTCGCCCTCGGGAGCTCCTACGAGCAGTACTTC.